A selection of T cell receptor beta chains follows, all from one sample in a study of glioma-infiltrating T cells after dendritic cell vaccination. Assay: immunoSEQ multiplex PCR; the TCRdb copy retains only in-frame clones and omits some. Seen here are tens of thousands of clones, more than 70% observed once, and the top ten hold around 2.9%. This specimen was blood, taken before dendritic cell vaccination. The receptors here all came from a human donor with glioblastoma. CDR3s include the opening cysteine and the closing phenylalanine or tryptophan. A D gene is named only where the DNA matches it firmly. Size tells how often a clone was seen (once, few, many) or the class of an expanded clone, and some rows leave it out.

V: TRBV27
size: .
D: TRBD1
J: TRBJ1-5
CDR3: CASSPQGANGNQPQHF
DNA: TGTGCCAGCAGTCCACAGGGGGCGAATGGCAATCAGCCCCAGCATTTT

V: TRBV5-4
size: .
D: .
J: TRBJ1-3
CDR3: CASSLDGGWGNTIYF
DNA: TGTGCCAGCAGCTTGGATGGAGGGTGGGGAAACACCATATATTTT

V: TRBV5-1
size: .
D: TRBD1
J: TRBJ1-3
CDR3: CASSWGQGINTIYF
DNA: TGCGCCAGCAGCTGGGGACAGGGGATAAACACCATATATTTT

V: TRBV30
size: .
D: TRBD1
J: TRBJ1-2
CDR3: CAWSLEDRGDGYTF
DNA: TGTGCCTGGAGTCTTGAGGACAGGGGTGATGGCTACACCTTC

V: TRBV29-1
size: .
D: TRBD1
J: TRBJ1-1
CDR3: CSVDQGADTEAFF
DNA: TGCAGCGTTGACCAGGGGGCGGACACTGAAGCTTTCTTT

V: TRBV4-3
size: .
D: TRBD2
J: TRBJ2-7
CDR3: CASSLIAGTMSYEQYF
DNA: TGCGCCAGCAGCCTTATAGCGGGAACCATGTCCTACGAGCAGTACTTC

V: TRBV29-1
size: few
D: TRBD1
J: TRBJ2-1
CDR3: CSVEGAWGQGASVAYNEQFF
DNA: TGCAGCGTTGAAGGGGCGTGGGGACAGGGGGCGTCTGTTGCCTACAATGAGCAGTTCTTC

V: TRBV10-1
size: once
D: TRBD1
J: TRBJ2-7
CDR3: CASSPGQHYEQYF
DNA: TGCGCCAGCAGCCCGGGACAGCACTACGAGCAGTACTTC

V: TRBV9
size: .
D: .
J: TRBJ2-2
CDR3: CASSFQGVTGELFF
DNA: TGTGCCAGCAGCTTCCAAGGGGTGACCGGGGAGCTGTTTTTT

V: TRBV11-3
size: .
D: TRBD2
J: TRBJ2-7
CDR3: CASSLEGSGRRDEQYF
DNA: TGTGCCAGCAGCTTAGAGGGTAGCGGGAGACGGGACGAGCAGTACTTC

V: TRBV19
size: .
D: .
J: TRBJ1-2
CDR3: CASSILGQGKGYTF
DNA: TGTGCCAGTAGTATACTGGGGCAGGGGAAAGGCTACACCTTC

V: TRBV4-2
size: .
D: TRBD2
J: TRBJ2-7
CDR3: CASSQGLAGGPMSYEQYF
DNA: TGTGCCAGCAGCCAGGGACTAGCGGGAGGGCCTATGTCCTACGAGCAGTACTTC

V: TRBV5-1
size: .
D: .
J: TRBJ2-5
CDR3: CASRPNSQETQYF
DNA: TGCGCCAGCAGACCAAACAGCCAAGAGACCCAGTACTTC

V: TRBV15
size: .
D: .
J: TRBJ2-3
CDR3: CATSWGGSTDTQYF
DNA: TGTGCCACCAGCTGGGGAGGCTCCACAGATACGCAGTATTTT

V: TRBV14
size: .
D: .
J: TRBJ2-3
CDR3: CASSRGAFTDTQYF
DNA: TGTGCCAGCAGCCGGGGAGCCTTCACAGATACGCAGTATTTT

V: TRBV5-1
size: .
D: .
J: TRBJ1-2
CDR3: CASSAGGVGPYGYTF
DNA: TGCGCCAGCAGCGCCGGAGGGGTGGGGCCCTATGGCTACACCTTC

V: TRBV14
size: .
D: .
J: TRBJ1-2
CDR3: CASSQGDTGYTF
DNA: TGTGCCAGCAGCCAGGGGGACACGGGCTACACCTTC

V: TRBV6-5
size: few
D: .
J: TRBJ2-2
CDR3: CASSNLDGNTGELFF
DNA: TGTGCCAGCAGTAATCTAGACGGTAACACCGGGGAGCTGTTTTTT

V: TRBV2
size: .
D: TRBD2
J: TRBJ2-1
CDR3: CASRMGTSDYNEQFF
DNA: TGTGCCAGCAGAATGGGGACTAGCGACTACAATGAGCAGTTCTTC

V: TRBV6-1
size: .
D: .
J: TRBJ2-3
CDR3: CASSEYGVADTQYF
DNA: TGTGCCAGCAGTGAATACGGGGTTGCAGATACGCAGTATTTT

V: TRBV7-2
size: .
D: TRBD2
J: TRBJ2-5
CDR3: CASSLAPGLGSETQYF
DNA: TGTGCCAGCAGCTTAGCACCGGGACTAGGGTCAGAGACCCAGTACTTC

V: TRBV30
size: .
D: TRBD2
J: TRBJ2-3
CDR3: CAWSFGSGRADTQYF
DNA: TGTGCCTGGAGTTTTGGTAGCGGGAGAGCAGATACGCAGTATTTT

V: TRBV12-5
size: few
D: .
J: TRBJ1-1
CDR3: CASGGVNTEAFF
DNA: TGTGCTAGTGGGGGAGTGAACACTGAAGCTTTCTTT

V: TRBV6-1
size: .
D: TRBD1
J: TRBJ1-2
CDR3: CASSGRTGGAQLYGYTF
DNA: TGTGCCAGCAGTGGACGGACAGGGGGTGCCCAACTCTATGGCTACACCTTC

V: TRBV19
size: .
D: .
J: TRBJ2-7
CDR3: CASSIGGISYEQYF
DNA: TGTGCCAGTAGTATAGGCGGGATCTCCTACGAGCAGTACTTC

V: TRBV5-1
size: .
D: .
J: TRBJ2-1
CDR3: CASSPLAATQFEQFF
DNA: TGCGCCAGCAGCCCCTTAGCGGCCACACAATTTGAGCAGTTCTTC

V: TRBV4-2
size: .
D: .
J: TRBJ1-2
CDR3: CASSHRDGGDYGYTF
DNA: TGTGCCAGCAGCCACCGCGATGGGGGCGATTATGGCTACACCTTC

V: TRBV7-9
size: few
D: TRBD1
J: TRBJ1-1
CDR3: CASSYTGVTEAFF
DNA: TGTGCCAGCAGCTATACAGGGGTCACTGAAGCTTTCTTT

V: TRBV19
size: .
D: TRBD1
J: TRBJ1-2
CDR3: CASTHQGQGARYGYTF
DNA: TGTGCCAGTACCCATCAGGGGCAGGGGGCTCGCTATGGCTACACCTTC

V: TRBV6-6
size: .
D: .
J: TRBJ2-5
CDR3: CASSYSRETQYF
DNA: TGTGCCAGCAGTTACTCGCGAGAGACCCAGTACTTC

V: TRBV5-4
size: .
D: TRBD2
J: TRBJ2-7
CDR3: CASSLGGRYPYEQYF
DNA: TGTGCCAGCAGCTTGGGCGGGAGATATCCCTACGAGCAGTACTTC

V: TRBV5-6
size: .
D: TRBD2
J: TRBJ2-1
CDR3: CASSLRGGSYNEQFF
DNA: TGTGCCAGCAGCTTGCGGGGGGGCTCCTACAATGAGCAGTTCTTC

V: TRBV4-2
size: .
D: TRBD2
J: TRBJ2-7
CDR3: CASSQDVRVDRGGEQYF
DNA: TGTGCCAGCAGCCAAGATGTGCGGGTGGACCGGGGGGGCGAGCAGTACTTC

V: TRBV7-9
size: once
D: .
J: TRBJ2-3
CDR3: CASSARGGEDTQYF
DNA: TGTGCCAGCAGCGCGCGTGGCGGAGAAGATACGCAGTATTTT

V: TRBV20-1
size: once
D: .
J: TRBJ2-7
CDR3: CSALIGEQYF
DNA: TGCAGTGCGCTTATCGGGGAGCAGTACTTC

V: TRBV29-1
size: .
D: TRBD1
J: TRBJ2-5
CDR3: CSVRQGAGETQYF
DNA: TGCAGCGTCCGACAGGGGGCCGGAGAGACCCAGTACTTC

V: TRBV15
size: .
D: .
J: TRBJ2-3
CDR3: CATSRDLYGGGDTQYF
DNA: TGTGCCACCAGCAGAGATCTGTACGGCGGAGGTGATACGCAGTATTTT

V: TRBV18
size: .
D: .
J: TRBJ2-7
CDR3: CASSPRGEDEQYF
DNA: TGTGCCAGCTCTCCCAGGGGGGAGGACGAGCAGTACTTC